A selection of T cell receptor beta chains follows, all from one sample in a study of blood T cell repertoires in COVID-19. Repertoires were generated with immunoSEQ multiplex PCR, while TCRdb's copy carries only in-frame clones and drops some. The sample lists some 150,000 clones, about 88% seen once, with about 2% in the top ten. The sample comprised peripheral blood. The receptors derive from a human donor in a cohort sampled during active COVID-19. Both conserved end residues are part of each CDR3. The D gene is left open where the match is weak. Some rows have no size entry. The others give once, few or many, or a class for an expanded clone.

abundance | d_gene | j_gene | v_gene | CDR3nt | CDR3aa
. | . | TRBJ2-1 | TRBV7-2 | TGTGCCAGCAGCTTACAACAAAAGAACTACAATGAGCAGTTCTTC | CASSLQQKNYNEQFF
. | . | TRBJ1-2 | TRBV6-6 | TGTGCCAGCAGAGGTGCGGGGAACAACTATGGCTACACCTTC | CASRGAGNNYGYTF
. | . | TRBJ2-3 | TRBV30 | TGTGCCTGGAGTGTACCTCAAAGAGGGCCGGGGGATACGCAGTATTTT | CAWSVPQRGPGDTQYF
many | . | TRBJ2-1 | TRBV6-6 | TGTGCCAGCAGTCCGAGGCTCGGTGAGCAGTTCTTC | CASSPRLGEQFF
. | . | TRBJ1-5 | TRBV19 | TGTGCCAGTAGCGGAGTTGGCGGTTATCAGCCCCAGCATTTT | CASSGVGGYQPQHF
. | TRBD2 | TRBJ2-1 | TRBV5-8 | TGTGCCAGCAGCTTCGAACTAGCGCCCTACAATGAGCAGTTCTTC | CASSFELAPYNEQFF
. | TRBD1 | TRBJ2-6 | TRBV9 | TGTGCCAGCAGCGCCCGGGACAGTCTTCTCTCTGGGGCCAACGTCCTGACTTTC | CASSARDSLLSGANVLTF
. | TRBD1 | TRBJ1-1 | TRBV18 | TGTGCCAGCTCATTCGACAGGGTAGTATCCACTGAAGCTTTCTTT | CASSFDRVVSTEAFF
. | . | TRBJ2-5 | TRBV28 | TGTGCCAGCAGTATACGGACTGGCCAAGAGACCCAGTACTTC | CASSIRTGQETQYF
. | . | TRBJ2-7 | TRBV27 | TGTGCCAGCAGTTTCAGGGGCGGATACGAGCAGTACTTC | CASSFRGGYEQYF
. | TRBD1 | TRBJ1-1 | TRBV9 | TGTGCCAGCAGCCCGAGGACAGGGTACGGGAACACTGAAGCTTTCTTT | CASSPRTGYGNTEAFF
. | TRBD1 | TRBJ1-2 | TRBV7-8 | TGTGCCAGCACCCGGGACAGGCTAAACTATGGCTACACCTTC | CASTRDRLNYGYTF
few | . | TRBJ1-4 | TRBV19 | TGTGCCAGTAGTATCGGCAGGGAAGGAAGCCTTGAAAAACTGTTTTTT | CASSIGREGSLEKLFF
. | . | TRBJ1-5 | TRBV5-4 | TGTGCCAGCAGCTTGGGAGGGGGAGTAAGCAATCAGCCCCAGCATTTT | CASSLGGGVSNQPQHF
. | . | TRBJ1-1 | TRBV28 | TGTGCCAGCAGTTTAACCCCCCGGCGCAGGAGGACTTCTATGAACACTGAAGCTTTCTTT | CASSLTPRRRRTSMNTEAFF
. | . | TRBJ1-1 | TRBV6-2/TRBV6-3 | TGTGCCAGCAGTTATTCCTACAGGGTTCCTACTGAAGCTTTCTTT | CASSYSYRVPTEAFF
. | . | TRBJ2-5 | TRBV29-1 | TGCAGCGTTTTTTCCACAAAAGAGACCCAGTACTTC | CSVFSTKETQYF